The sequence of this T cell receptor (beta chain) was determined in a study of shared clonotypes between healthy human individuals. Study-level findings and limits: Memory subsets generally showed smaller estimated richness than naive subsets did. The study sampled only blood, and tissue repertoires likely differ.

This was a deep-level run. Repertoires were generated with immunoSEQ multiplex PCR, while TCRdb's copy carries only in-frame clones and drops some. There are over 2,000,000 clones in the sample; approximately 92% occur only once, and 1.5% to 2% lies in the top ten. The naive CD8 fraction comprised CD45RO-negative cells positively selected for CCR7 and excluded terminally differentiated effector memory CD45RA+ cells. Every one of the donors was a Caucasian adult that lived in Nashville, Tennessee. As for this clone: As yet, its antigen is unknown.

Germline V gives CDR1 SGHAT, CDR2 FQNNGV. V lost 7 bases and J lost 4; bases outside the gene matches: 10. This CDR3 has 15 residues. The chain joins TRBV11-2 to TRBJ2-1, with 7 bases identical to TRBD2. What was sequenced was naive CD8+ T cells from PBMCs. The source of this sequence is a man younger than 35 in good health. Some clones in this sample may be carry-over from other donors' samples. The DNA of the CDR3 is TGTGCCAGCACCAATCCCGGGACTACATACAATGAGCAGTTCTTC. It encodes CASTNPGTTYNEQFF.